Included here is one T cell receptor beta chain sequence, with context. The antigen this receptor binds is unknown. Base quality data are lacking; no much larger clone is found one base away. This sample is part of a study of beta chain features in type 1 diabetes (dated by TCRdb to 2016 to 2019). Describing the broader study: Mean age, gender distribution, total cell number and subset yield did not differ between patients and healthy donors. A total of under 140,000,000 sorted cells were examined across all samples, and the number of cells per subset was strongly correlated with RNA yield. Regulatory and stem cell-like memory subsets were obtained from only 8 patients and about 8 healthy donors, while naive and central memory subsets were obtained from all 30 or so donors. In the study, TCRB repertoires of sorted circulating CD4+ T cell subsets from recently diagnosed type 1 diabetes patients were compared with those of matched healthy donors.

Each donor gave one peripheral blood draw, averaging about 100 mL, which was collected into heparinised tubes. A BD FACSAria II was used to sort naive, central memory, regulatory and stem cell-like memory CD4+ T cells with a panel that included CD45RO, CCR7, CD25, CD127, CD95 and CD27. A purity above 95% was achieved for all sorted populations. Right away, PBMCs were isolated by Lymphoprep density gradient centrifugation and were stained directly, with no culture step. So that batch effects would be minimized, each experiment stained and sorted samples in pairs, pairing one healthy donor with one patient. V is cut by 2 bases and J by 0 bases, and the space between the germline ends is 7 bases. The CDR3 contains 13 residues, cysteine and phenylalanine counted. This entry keeps only the CDR3 DNA: 39 bases, framed from base 1. The germline V gene encodes CDR1 SQVTM and CDR2 ANQGSEA. All of the isolated RNA was reverse transcribed with the High Capacity cDNA Reverse Transcription Kit, so expressed TCRB transcripts were sequenced. For stem cell-like memory T cell samples, survey-depth immunoSEQ sequencing was used, averaging approximately 910,000 total reads per sample. Sorted cells were lysed in RLT buffer and RNA was extracted with DNase-treated RNeasy Micro or Mini kits, depending on cell number. To prevent cross-contamination, every cell subset was processed on its own, while patient and healthy donor samples were processed together. The immunoSEQ multiplex PCR was used to amplify TCRB sequences from cDNA, generating 87-bp fragments that spanned the CDR3 region. The amplicons were sequenced using the Illumina HiSeq platform. For the original study's pipeline: PCR bias was computationally corrected using synthetic template baselines, reads within Hamming distance 2 were collapsed, and singletons that could not be merged were discarded. By aligning reads against IMGT, V, D and J genes, CDR3 length, and insertions or deletions at six rearrangement sites were assigned. Within each subset, clonotype counts were normalized to the number of sorted cells before true diversity and Gini coefficients were calculated with the tcR R package. Repertoire sharing was quantified using the overlap coefficient calculated on TCRB nucleotide sequences. TCRdb carries this immuneACCESS record with in-frame sequences only. Its versions omit some clonotypes, under half of them owing to an unresolved V gene in the studies checked, with the rest unexplained. For V, J and clone size, that table is used; D and trimming come from the DNA. The sample yields approximately 17,000 clones; roughly 56% were counted once. Roughly 0.45% of the sample rests with the top ten.

Beyond this particular receptor, the publication reports: PCR might favor shorter templates, but patient and control samples were amplified and corrected together, so any skew would affect both groups equally. Sequencing cDNA rather than genomic DNA could over-represent highly expressing activated cells, although activation and CD3 levels did not differ between groups. Because the HLA sub-analyses included only small numbers of individuals, any influence of HLA type on TCRB rearrangement was left unresolved. Type 1 diabetes patients showed a moderate but significant shortening of TCRB CDR3 length in all four CD4+ subsets. At VDJ recombination sites, patients with type 1 diabetes made fewer insertions and deleted more nucleotides, a pattern implying thymic rearrangement abnormalities. Naive, central memory and regulatory TCRB repertoires appeared to be more alike among patients than among healthy donors.

This TCR came from a woman younger than 35 in good health. The specimen was stem cell memory CD4+ T cells from blood. The cell subset or site label, read with the paper, signifies: stem cell-like memory CD4+ T cells. This receptor chain uses TRBV29-1 and TRBJ1-1, with TRBD1 as a weak D call on 6 bases. The DNA sequence is given as TGCAGCGTTGAAAAGGGGGTGAACACTGAAGCTTTCTTT. Translation gives CSVEKGVNTEAFF. With the rest looked up from the reference TRBV29-1 and TRBJ1-1 genes rather than sequenced, the full variable domain is SAVISQKPSRDICQRGTSLTIQCQVDSQVTMMFWYRQQPGQSLTLIATANQGSEATYESGFVIDKFPISRPNLTFSTLTVSNMSPEDSSIYLCSVEKGVNTEAFFGQGTRLTVV.